A single T cell receptor beta chain is shown here with its context. What it binds is not known. TCRdb re-called the 5' RACE reads and gives one entry per CDR3 protein, without DNA. With 350,000 to 550,000 distinct CDR3 sequences in the sample, the ten largest clones hold about 2.2%. The length of the CDR3 is 15 residues. Germline CDR1 and CDR2: SGHRS and YFSETQ. The sample is drawn from a study of monozygotic twins with inflammatory bowel disease. Regarding the study as a whole: It was in IBD patients that TCRbeta diversity (inverse Simpson) was lower than in healthy co-twins.

Donors each contributed one blood sample measuring less than 3 ml. Whole blood supplied total RNA, and T cells were not sorted. The chain recombines TRBV5-1 with TRBJ1-1. The receptor comes from a human donor with ulcerative colitis or Crohn's disease, or a healthy co-twin of an affected twin (not recorded which). The sequenced sample consisted of blood. The CDR3 sequence: CASSLVRVENTEAFF.